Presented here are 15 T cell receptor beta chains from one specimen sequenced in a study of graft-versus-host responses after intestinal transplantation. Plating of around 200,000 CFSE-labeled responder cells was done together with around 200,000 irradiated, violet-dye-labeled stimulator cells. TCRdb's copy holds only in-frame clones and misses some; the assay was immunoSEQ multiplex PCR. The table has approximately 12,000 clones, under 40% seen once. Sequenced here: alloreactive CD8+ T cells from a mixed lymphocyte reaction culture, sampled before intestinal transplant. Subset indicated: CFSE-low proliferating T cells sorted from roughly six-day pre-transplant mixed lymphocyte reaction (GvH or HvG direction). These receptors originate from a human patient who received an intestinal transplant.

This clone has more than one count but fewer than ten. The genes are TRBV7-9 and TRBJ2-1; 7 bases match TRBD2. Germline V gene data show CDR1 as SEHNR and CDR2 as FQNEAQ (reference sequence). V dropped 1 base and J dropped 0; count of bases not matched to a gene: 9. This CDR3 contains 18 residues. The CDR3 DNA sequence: TGTGCCAGCAGCTTAGAGGGGCGGGGGACCTACTCCTACAATGAGCAGTTCTTC. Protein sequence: CASSLEGRGTYSYNEQFF.

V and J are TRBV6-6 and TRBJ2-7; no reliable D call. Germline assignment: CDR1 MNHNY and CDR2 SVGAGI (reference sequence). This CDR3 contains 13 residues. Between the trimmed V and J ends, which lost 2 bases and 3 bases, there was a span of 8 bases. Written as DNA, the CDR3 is TGTGCCAGCAGTTACCTACCCTACTACGAGCAGTACTTC. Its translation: CASSYLPYYEQYF.

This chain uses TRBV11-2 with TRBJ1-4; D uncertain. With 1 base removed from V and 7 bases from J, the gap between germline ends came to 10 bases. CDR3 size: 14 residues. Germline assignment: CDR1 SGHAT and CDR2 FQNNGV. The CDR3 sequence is CASSLGMGIEKLFF. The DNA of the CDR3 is TGTGCCAGCAGCTTAGGGATGGGTATTGAAAAACTGTTTTTT.

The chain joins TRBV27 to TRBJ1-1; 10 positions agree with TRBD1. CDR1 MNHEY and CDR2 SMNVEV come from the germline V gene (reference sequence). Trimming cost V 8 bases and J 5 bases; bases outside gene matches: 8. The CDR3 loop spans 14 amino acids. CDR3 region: CASSPTGGHTEAFF. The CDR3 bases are TGTGCCAGCTCGCCGACAGGGGGCCATACTGAAGCTTTCTTT.

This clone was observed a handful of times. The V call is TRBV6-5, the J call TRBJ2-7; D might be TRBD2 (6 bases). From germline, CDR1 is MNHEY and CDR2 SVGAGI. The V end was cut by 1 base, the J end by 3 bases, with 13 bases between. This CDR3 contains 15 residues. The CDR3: CASSYFRGKDYEQYF. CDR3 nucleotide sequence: TGTGCCAGCAGTTACTTCCGGGGGAAGGACTACGAGCAGTACTTC.

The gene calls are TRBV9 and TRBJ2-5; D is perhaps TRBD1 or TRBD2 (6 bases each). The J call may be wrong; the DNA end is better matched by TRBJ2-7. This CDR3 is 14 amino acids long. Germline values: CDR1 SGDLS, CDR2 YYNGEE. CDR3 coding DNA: TGTGCCAGCAGCGTAGGGGGGCGGGATGACGAGCAGTACTTC. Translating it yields CASSVGGRDDEQYF.

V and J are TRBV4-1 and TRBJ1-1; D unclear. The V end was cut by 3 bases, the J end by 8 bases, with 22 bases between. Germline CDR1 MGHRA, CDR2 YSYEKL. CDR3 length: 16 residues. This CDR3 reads CASSHYRFLVRTEAFF. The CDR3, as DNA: TGCGCCAGCAGCCACTACCGTTTTCTTGTTCGCACGGAAGCTTTCTTT.

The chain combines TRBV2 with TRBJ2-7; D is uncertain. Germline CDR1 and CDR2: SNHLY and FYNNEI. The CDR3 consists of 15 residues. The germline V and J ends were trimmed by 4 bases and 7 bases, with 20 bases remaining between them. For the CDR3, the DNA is TGTGCCAGCAGTGGCTACTTAGTTAGCCTGGGGGAGCAGTACTTC. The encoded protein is CASSGYLVSLGEQYF.

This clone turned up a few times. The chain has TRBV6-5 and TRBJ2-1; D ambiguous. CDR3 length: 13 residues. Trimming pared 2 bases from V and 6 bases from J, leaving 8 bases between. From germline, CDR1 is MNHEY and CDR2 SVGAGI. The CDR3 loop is CASSYGVGNEQFF. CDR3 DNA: TGTGCCAGCAGTTACGGGGTAGGCAATGAGCAGTTCTTC.

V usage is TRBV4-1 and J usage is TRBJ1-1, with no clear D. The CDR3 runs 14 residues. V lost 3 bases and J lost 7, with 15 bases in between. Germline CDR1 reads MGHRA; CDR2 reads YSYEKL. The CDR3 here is CASSHPLGRSEAFF. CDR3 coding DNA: TGCGCCAGCAGCCATCCCCTCGGACGGAGTGAAGCTTTCTTT.

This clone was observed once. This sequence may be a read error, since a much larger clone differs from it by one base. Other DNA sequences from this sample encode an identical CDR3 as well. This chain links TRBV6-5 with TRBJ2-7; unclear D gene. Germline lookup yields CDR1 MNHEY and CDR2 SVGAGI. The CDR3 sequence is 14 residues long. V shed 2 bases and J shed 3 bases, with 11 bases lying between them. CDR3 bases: TGTGCCAGCAGTTACGCGGTAGGGTTCTACGAGCAGTACTTC. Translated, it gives CASSYAVGFYEQYF.

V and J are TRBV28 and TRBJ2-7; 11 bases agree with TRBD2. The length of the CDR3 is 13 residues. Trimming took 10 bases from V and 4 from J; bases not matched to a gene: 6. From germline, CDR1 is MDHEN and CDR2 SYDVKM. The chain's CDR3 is CAIGLAGPYEQYF. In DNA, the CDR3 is TGTGCCATCGGACTAGCGGGTCCTTACGAGCAGTACTTC.

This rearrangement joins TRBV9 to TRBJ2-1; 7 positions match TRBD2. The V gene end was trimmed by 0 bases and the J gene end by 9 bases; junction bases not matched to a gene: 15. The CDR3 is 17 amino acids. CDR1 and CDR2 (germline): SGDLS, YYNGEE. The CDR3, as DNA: TGTGCCAGCAGCGTAGTTGGGGGTGCGGGAGTGGCGGGTGAGCAGTTCTTC. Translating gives CASSVVGGAGVAGEQFF.

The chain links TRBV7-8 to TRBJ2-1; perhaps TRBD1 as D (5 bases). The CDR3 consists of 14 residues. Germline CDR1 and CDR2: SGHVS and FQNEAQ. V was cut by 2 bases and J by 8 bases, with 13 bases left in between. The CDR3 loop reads CASSLMVRVDEQFF. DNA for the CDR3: TGTGCCAGCAGCTTAATGGTCAGGGTGGATGAGCAGTTCTTC.

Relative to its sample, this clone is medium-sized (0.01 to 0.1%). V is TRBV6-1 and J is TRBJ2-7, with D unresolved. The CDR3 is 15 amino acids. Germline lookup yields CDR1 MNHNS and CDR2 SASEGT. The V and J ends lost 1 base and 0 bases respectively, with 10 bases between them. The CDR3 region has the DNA TGTGCCAGCAGTGAAGGGCCCAGGCCCTCCTACGAGCAGTACTTC. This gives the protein CASSEGPRPSYEQYF.